The rows below give T cell receptor beta chains drawn from one sample of a study of cytomegalovirus exposure and HLA in healthy donors. Assay used: immunoSEQ multiplex PCR; TCRdb lists only in-frame clones, some missing. The repertoire consists of about 150,000 clones, with 75% to 85% occurring once and the leading ten covering 5.6%. Sequences were obtained from PBMCs. These receptors were taken from a woman aged 40 to 55 in good health and CMV-seropositive. CDR3s include the opening cysteine and the closing phenylalanine or tryptophan. The D gene is left open where the match is weak. Size is omitted from some rows. Given values are once, few, many or a class for expanded clones.

V gene,J gene,D gene,clone size,CDR3 DNA,CDR3 protein
TRBV7-3,TRBJ2-2,-,-,TGTGCCAGCAGCTTAACATCCGGAGCGGCCGGGGAGCTGTTTTTT,CASSLTSGAAGELFF
TRBV5-1,TRBJ2-3,-,-,TGCGCCAGCAGCAGTATGACAGTCGACCCTTCCACAGATACGCAGTATTTT,CASSSMTVDPSTDTQYF
TRBV28,TRBJ2-7,-,once,TGTGCCAGCGGACGACAGCCAGCCTACGAGCAGTACTTC,CASGRQPAYEQYF
TRBV28,TRBJ2-5,-,-,TGTGCCAGCAGCATTAGTGTTGAGACCCAGTACTTC,CASSISVETQYF
TRBV19,TRBJ1-4,TRBD1,-,TGTGCCAGTAGTATAGCCCGGACAGGGCAAAATGAAAAACTGTTTTTT,CASSIARTGQNEKLFF
TRBV21-1,TRBJ1-2,-,-,TGTGCCAGCATGCCTCCTTGGACTATTTTGAATGGCTACACCTTC,CASMPPWTILNGYTF
TRBV28,TRBJ1-1,TRBD1,-,TGTGCCAGCAGTCCCCCCAGGGGGCGACGTACTGAAGCTTTCTTT,CASSPPRGRRTEAFF
TRBV5-1,TRBJ2-7,-,few,TGCGCCAGCAGCCAACGACAGGAGGATGGATCCTACGAGCAGTACTTC,CASSQRQEDGSYEQYF
TRBV6-5,TRBJ2-2,-,-,TGTGCCAGCAGTGCACAGGGTAGTGGCACCGGGGAGCTGTTTTTT,CASSAQGSGTGELFF
TRBV2,TRBJ2-3,-,-,TGTGCCAGCAGTGGGCTAGTTGGGTTCACAGATACGCAGTATTTT,CASSGLVGFTDTQYF
TRBV28,TRBJ1-4,-,once,TGTGCCAGCAGTTTAGGATCACCAGGTGAAAAACTGTTTTTT,CASSLGSPGEKLFF
TRBV9,TRBJ2-2,TRBD2,-,TGTGCCAGCAGCGTAAGCGGGAGGATTACCGGGGAGCTGTTTTTT,CASSVSGRITGELFF
TRBV19,TRBJ1-4,-,-,TGTGCCAGTAGTATAGGGGGAGTTGTGCTCGAAAAACTGTTTTTT,CASSIGGVVLEKLFF
TRBV6-1,TRBJ2-7,-,few,TGTGCCAGCAGTGGTCTAGGGGCCGCCTACGAGCAGTACTTC,CASSGLGAAYEQYF
TRBV7-9,TRBJ2-2,TRBD2,-,TGTGCCAGCAGCTACAGGAAGACGGGAGGGTTATCCGGGGAGCTGTTTTTT,CASSYRKTGGLSGELFF
TRBV5-6,TRBJ1-4,TRBD1,-,TGTGCCAGCAGCCAGAGGACAGGGGGTTCTGAAAAACTGTTTTTT,CASSQRTGGSEKLFF
TRBV7-3,TRBJ2-5,-,-,TGTGCCAGCAGCTTAATAGTCGGGGAGACCCAGTACTTC,CASSLIVGETQYF
TRBV5-1,TRBJ1-1,-,-,TGCGCCAGCAGCTCCACCGGACGGGGCACTGAAGCTTTCTTT,CASSSTGRGTEAFF
TRBV9,TRBJ2-1,TRBD1,once,TGTGCCAGCAGCCCCGGACAGGGGTCCTACAATGAGCAGTTCTTC,CASSPGQGSYNEQFF
TRBV5-1,TRBJ2-1,-,-,TGCGCCAGCAGCTTGTATGAGTACAATGAGCAGTTCTTC,CASSLYEYNEQFF
TRBV5-8,TRBJ2-7,-,-,TGTGCCAGCAGTTTGGGAGCCGCAGGCTCCTACGAGCAGTACTTC,CASSLGAAGSYEQYF
TRBV4-1,TRBJ2-6,TRBD1,-,TGCGCCAGCAGCCAAGCAGGGACAGGGGCCTCTGGGGCCAACGTCCTGACTTTC,CASSQAGTGASGANVLTF
TRBV5-6,TRBJ2-5,-,-,TGTGCCAGCAGGCCACAGGGTTGGGGCGGGGAGACCCAGTACTTC,CASRPQGWGGETQYF
TRBV7-3,TRBJ2-3,TRBD2,-,TGTGCCAGCAGCCCCGGGACTAGCGGGACAGATACGCAGTATTTT,CASSPGTSGTDTQYF
TRBV6-6,TRBJ1-1,TRBD1,-,TGTGCCAGCAGCAGGGACAGGGCGTCTTTCTTT,CASSRDRASFF
TRBV9,TRBJ1-1,-,once,TGTGCCAGCAGCCTTCTCTACGGGGGGATGAACACTGAAGCTTTCTTT,CASSLLYGGMNTEAFF
TRBV28,TRBJ1-1,-,-,TGTGCCAGCAGTCTCCCGGGCAGGGCCCATGAAGCTTTCTTT,CASSLPGRAHEAFF
TRBV27,TRBJ2-1,-,-,TGTGCCAGCAGTCCTCCTCGGAGGGGGCTTTACAATGAGCAGTTCTTC,CASSPPRRGLYNEQFF
TRBV11-2,TRBJ1-4,-,-,TGTGCCAGCAGCTCGGGAGTTCGTAATGAAAAACTGTTTTTT,CASSSGVRNEKLFF
TRBV19,TRBJ1-1,-,-,TGTGCCAGTAGTTCAGGAGCAGGGCTGAACACTGAAGCTTTCTTT,CASSSGAGLNTEAFF
TRBV11-2,TRBJ2-3,-,-,TGTGCCAGCAGCTTAGGAAGTAGCGGCACAGATACGCAGTATTTT,CASSLGSSGTDTQYF
TRBV10-3,TRBJ2-1,TRBD2,few,TGTGCCATCAGCACTAGCGATCTGGGCAATGAGCAGTTCTTC,CAISTSDLGNEQFF
TRBV29-1,TRBJ1-1,-,-,TGCAGCGTTTTATCCGCGATCGGCACTGAAGCTTTCTTT,CSVLSAIGTEAFF
TRBV30,TRBJ2-7,-,-,TGTGCCTGGTCGACAGGAAGAGGCCACGAGCAGTACTTC,CAWSTGRGHEQYF
TRBV7-9,TRBJ2-7,TRBD2,-,TGTGCCAGCAGCTCCCTGGGGGGGTCCTACGAGCAGTACTTC,CASSSLGGSYEQYF
TRBV5-5,TRBJ1-1,-,-,TGTGCCAGCAGCGTCAGGGTCCTGAACACTGAAGCTTTCTTT,CASSVRVLNTEAFF
TRBV9,TRBJ2-3,-,few,TGTGCCAGCAGCGCCCGGGCGGGTGGCACAGATACGCAGTATTTT,CASSARAGGTDTQYF
TRBV4-1,TRBJ2-4,TRBD2,once,TGCGCCAGCAGCCAGTACGGACTAGCGGGAGGCAACGCGAACATTCAGTACTTC,CASSQYGLAGGNANIQYF
TRBV6-5,TRBJ2-2,-,-,TGTGCCAGCAGCCCCGGGACTTTTGGGGAGCTGTTTTTT,CASSPGTFGELFF
TRBV27,TRBJ1-5,TRBD1,-,TGTGCCAGCAGTCGCGGACAGGGGGATAGAATCAATCAGCCCCAGCATTTT,CASSRGQGDRINQPQHF
TRBV5-1,TRBJ2-7,-,-,TGCGCCAGCAGCCCCACTCTGGCGGGGGCACACGAGCAGTACTTC,CASSPTLAGAHEQYF
TRBV19,TRBJ2-1,TRBD2,once,TGTGCCAGTAGTCTCGGGGAGGGTTTCAATGAGCAGTTCTTC,CASSLGEGFNEQFF
TRBV11-2,TRBJ2-7,-,few,TGTGCCAGCAGCTTATTGCCGAGACGAGGGTTCTACGAGCAGTACTTC,CASSLLPRRGFYEQYF
TRBV6-5,TRBJ1-1,TRBD1,-,TGTGCCAGCAGAACGGACAGGCCGAACACTGAAGCTTTCTTT,CASRTDRPNTEAFF
TRBV20-1,TRBJ1-2,-,-,TGCAGGGGGGGCTATGGCTACACCTTC,CRGGYGYTF
TRBV28,TRBJ2-3,TRBD2,-,TGTGCCAGCAGTTTATCCCACGGACTAGCGGGAGCTTCAGATACGCAGTATTTT,CASSLSHGLAGASDTQYF